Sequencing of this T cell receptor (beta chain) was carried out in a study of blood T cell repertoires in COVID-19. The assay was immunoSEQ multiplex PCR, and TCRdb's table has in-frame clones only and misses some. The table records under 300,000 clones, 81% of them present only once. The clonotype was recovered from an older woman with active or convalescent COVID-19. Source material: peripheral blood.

CDR3 sequence: CASSRGPASGGPYQYNEQFF. CDR3 DNA: TGTGCCAGTAGTCGGGGTCCCGCTAGCGGGGGGCCTTATCAATACAATGAGCAGTTCTTC. The chain couples TRBV19 to TRBJ2-1; 11 bases are shared with TRBD2. The CDR3 length is 20 residues. With V trimmed by 5 bases and J by 4 bases, 19 bases remained unmatched. Germline V gene data show CDR1 as LNHDA and CDR2 as SQIVND (reference sequence).